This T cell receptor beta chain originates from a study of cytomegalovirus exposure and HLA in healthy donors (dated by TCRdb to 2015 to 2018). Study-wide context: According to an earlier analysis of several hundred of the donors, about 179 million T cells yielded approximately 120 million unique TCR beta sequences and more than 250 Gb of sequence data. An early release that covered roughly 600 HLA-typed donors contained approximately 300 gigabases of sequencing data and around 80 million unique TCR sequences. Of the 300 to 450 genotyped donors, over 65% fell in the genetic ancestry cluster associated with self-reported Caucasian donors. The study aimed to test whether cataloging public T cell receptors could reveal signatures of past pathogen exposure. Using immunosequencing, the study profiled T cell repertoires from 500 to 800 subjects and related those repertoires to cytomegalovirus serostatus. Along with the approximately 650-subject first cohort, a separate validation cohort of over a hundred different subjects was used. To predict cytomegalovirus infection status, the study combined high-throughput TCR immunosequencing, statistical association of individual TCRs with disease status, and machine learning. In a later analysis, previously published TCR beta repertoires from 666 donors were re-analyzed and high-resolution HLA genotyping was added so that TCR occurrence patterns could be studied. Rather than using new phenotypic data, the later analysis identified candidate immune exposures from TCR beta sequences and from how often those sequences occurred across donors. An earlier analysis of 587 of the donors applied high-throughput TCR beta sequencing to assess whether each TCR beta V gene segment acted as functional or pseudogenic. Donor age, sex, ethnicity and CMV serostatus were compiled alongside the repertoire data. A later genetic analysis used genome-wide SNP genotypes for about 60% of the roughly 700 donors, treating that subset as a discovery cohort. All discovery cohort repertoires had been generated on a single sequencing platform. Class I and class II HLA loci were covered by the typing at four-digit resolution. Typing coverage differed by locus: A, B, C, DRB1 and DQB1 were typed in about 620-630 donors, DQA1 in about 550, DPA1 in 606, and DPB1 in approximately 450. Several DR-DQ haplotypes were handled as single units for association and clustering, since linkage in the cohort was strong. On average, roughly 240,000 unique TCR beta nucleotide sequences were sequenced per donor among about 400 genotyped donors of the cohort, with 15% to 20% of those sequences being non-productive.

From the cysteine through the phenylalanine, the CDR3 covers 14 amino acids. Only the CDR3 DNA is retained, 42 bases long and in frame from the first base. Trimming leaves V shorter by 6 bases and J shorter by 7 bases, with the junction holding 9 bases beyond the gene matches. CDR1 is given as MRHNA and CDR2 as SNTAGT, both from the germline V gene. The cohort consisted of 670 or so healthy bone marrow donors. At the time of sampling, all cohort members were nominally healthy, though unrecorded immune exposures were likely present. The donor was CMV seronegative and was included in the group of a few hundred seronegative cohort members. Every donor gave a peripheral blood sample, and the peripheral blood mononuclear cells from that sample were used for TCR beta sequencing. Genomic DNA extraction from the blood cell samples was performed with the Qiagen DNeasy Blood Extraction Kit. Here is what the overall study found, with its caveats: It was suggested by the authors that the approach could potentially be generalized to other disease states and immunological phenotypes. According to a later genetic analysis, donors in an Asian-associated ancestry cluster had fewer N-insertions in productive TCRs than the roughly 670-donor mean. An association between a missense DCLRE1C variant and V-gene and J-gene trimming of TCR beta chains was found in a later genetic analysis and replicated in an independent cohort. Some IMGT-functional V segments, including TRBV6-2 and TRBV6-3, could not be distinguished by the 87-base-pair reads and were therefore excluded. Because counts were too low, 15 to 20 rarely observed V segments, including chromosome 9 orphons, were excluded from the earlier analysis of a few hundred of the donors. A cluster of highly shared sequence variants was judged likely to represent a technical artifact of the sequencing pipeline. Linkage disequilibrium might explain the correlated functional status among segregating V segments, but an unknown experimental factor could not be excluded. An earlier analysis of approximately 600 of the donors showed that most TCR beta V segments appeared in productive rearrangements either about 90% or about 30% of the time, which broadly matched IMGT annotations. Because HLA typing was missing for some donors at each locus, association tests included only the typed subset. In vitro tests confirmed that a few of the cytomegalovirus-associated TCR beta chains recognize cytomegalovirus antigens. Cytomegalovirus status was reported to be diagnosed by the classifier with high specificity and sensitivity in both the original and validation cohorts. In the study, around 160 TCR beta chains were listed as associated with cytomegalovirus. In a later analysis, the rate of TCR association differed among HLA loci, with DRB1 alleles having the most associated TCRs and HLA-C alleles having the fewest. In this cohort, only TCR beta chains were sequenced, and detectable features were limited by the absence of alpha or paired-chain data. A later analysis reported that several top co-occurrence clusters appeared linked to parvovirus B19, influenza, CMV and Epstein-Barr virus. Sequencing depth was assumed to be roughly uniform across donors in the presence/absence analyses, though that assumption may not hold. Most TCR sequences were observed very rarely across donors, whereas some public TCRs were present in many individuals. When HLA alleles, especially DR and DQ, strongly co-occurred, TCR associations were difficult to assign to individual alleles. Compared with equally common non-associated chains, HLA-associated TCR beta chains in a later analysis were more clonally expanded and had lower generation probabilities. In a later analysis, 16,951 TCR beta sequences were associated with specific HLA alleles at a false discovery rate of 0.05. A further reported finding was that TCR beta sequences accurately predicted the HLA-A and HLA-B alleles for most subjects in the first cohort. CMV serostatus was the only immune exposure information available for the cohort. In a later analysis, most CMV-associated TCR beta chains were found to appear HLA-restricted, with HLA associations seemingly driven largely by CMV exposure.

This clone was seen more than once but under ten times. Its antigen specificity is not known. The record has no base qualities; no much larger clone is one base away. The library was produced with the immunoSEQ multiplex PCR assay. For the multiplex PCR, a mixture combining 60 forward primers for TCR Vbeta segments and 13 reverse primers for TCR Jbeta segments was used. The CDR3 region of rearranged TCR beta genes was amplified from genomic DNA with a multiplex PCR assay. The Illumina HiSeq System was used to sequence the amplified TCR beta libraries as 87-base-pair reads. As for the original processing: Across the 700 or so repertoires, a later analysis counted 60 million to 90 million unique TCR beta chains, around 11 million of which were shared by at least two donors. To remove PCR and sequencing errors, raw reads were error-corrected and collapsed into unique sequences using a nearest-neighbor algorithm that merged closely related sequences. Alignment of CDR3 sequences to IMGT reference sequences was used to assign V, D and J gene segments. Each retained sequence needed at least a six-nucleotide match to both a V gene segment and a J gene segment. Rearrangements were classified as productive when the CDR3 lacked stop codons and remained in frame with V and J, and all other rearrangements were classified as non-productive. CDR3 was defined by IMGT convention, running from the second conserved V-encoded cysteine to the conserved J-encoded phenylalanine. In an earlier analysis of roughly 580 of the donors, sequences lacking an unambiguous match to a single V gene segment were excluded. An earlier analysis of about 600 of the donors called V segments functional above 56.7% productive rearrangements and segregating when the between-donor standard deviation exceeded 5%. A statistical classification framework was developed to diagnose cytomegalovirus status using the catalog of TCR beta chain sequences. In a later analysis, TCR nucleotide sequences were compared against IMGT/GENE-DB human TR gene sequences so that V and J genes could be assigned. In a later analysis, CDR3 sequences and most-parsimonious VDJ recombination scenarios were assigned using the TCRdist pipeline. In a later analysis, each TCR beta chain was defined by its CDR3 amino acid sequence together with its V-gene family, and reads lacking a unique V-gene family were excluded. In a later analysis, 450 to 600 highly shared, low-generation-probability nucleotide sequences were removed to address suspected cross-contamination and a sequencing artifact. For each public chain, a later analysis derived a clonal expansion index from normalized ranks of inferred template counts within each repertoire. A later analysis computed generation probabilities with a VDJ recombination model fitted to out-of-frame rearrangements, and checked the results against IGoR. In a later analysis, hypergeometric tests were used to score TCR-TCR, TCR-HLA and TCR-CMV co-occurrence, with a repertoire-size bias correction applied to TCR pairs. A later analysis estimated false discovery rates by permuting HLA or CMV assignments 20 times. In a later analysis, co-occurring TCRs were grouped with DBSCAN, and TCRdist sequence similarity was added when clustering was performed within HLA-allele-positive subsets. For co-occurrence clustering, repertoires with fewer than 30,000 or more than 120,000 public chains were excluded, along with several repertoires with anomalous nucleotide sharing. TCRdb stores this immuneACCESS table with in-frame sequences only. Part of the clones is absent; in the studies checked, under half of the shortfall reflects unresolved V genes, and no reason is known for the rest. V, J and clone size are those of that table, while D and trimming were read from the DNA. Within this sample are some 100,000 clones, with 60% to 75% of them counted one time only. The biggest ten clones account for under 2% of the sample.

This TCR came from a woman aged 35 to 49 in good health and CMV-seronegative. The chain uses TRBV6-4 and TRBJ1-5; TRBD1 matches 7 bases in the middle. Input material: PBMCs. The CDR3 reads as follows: CASSLQGTHQPQHF. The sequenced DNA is TGTGCCAGCAGCCTACAGGGGACCCACCAGCCCCAGCATTTT.